This record concerns one T cell receptor beta chain sequence. Its antigen is as yet unknown. Time point meaning: week 23, last vaccination. Topical imiquimod accompanied each vaccine dose, which consisted of 300 ug of mutant IDH1 20-mer peptide. Deletions cut 6 bases from V and 8 bases from J, with 14 bases between. Germline assignment: CDR1 ENHRY and CDR2 SYGVKD. The CDR3 consists of 14 residues. This sample was included in a study of a mutant IDH1 vaccine in newly diagnosed glioma. In the study overall: Vaccines were begun 4-6 weeks after radiotherapy alone, or with temozolomide cycles.

Here immunoSEQ multiplex PCR was the method, and the copy in TCRdb shows in-frame clones only, minus some. There are 82,000 or so clones in the sample; around 85% occur only once, and 2% to 2.5% lies in the top ten. The specimen was PBMCs, collected from a glioma patient whose treatment included an IDH1 peptide vaccine. The sequence came from a man aged 25-40 years with glioma. Some clones in this sample may be carry-over from other donors' samples. The chain uses TRBV10-3 and TRBJ1-6; D is perhaps TRBD1 (5 bases). The CDR3, as DNA: TGTGCCATCAGGAAAAACAGCAGGGATTCACCCCTCCACTTT. Its translation is CAIRKNSRDSPLHF.